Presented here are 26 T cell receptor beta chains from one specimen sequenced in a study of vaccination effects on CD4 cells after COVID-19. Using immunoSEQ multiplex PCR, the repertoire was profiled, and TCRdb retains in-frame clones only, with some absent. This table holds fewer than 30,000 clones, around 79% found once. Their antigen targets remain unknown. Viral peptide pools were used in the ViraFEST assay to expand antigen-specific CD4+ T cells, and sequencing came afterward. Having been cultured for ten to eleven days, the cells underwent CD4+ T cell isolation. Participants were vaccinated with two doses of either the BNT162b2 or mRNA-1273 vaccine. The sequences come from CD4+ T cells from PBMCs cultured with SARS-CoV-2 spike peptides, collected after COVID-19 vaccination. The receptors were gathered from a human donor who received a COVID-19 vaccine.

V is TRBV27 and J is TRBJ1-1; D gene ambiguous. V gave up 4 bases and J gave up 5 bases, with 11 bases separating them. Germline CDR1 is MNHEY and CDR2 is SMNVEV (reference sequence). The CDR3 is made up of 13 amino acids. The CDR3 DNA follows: TGTGCCAGCAGTTATAGGGATCGGACTGAAGCTTTCTTT. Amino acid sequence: CASSYRDRTEAFF.

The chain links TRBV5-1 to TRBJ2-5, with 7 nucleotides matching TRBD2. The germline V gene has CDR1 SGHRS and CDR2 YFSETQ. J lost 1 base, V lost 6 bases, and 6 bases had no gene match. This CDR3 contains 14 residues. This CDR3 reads CASTVRGGQETQYF. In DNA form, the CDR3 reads TGCGCCAGCACCGTCCGCGGGGGCCAAGAGACCCAGTACTTC.

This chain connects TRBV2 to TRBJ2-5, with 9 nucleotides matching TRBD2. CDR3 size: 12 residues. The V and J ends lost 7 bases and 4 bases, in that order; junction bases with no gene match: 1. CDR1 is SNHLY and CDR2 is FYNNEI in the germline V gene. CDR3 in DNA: TGTGCCAGCACAGCGGGAGGAGAGACCCAGTACTTC. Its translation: CASTAGGETQYF.

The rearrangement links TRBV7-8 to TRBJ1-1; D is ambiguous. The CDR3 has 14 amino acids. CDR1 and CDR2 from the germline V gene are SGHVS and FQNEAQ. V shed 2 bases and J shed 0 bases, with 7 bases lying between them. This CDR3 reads CASSLSGLNTEAFF. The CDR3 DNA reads TGTGCCAGCAGCTTAAGTGGGTTGAACACTGAAGCTTTCTTT.

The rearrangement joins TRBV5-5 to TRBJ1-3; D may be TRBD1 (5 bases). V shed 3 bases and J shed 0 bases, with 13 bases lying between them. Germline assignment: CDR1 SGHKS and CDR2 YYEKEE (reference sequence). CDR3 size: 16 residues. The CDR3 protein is CASSWGNPGSGNTIYF. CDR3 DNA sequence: TGTGCCAGCAGCTGGGGGAATCCAGGCTCTGGAAACACCATATATTTT.

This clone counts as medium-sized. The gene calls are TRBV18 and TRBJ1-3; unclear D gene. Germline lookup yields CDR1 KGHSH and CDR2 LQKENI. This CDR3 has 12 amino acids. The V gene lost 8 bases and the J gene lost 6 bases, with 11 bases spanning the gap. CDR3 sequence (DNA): TGTGCCAGCGAGAAAACAGAAAACACCATATATTTT. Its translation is CASEKTENTIYF.

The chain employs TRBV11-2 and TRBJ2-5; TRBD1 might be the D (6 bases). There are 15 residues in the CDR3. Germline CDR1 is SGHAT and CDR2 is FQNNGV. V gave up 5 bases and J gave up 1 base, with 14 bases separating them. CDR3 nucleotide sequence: TGTGCCAGCAGCCCCCCGGGACACCTCCAAGAGACCCAGTACTTC. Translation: CASSPPGHLQETQYF. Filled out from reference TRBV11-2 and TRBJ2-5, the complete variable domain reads EAGVAQSPRYKIIEKRQSVAFWCNPISGHATLYWYQQILGQGPKLLIQFQNNGVVDDSQLPKDRFSAERLKGVDSTLKIQPAKLEDSAVYLCASSPPGHLQETQYFGPGTRLLVL.

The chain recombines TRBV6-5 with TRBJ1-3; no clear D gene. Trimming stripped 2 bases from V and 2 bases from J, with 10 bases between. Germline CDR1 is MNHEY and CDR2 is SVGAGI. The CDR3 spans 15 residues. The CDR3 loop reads CASSYVGKPGNTIYF. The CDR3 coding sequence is TGTGCCAGCAGTTACGTCGGGAAACCTGGAAACACCATATATTTT.

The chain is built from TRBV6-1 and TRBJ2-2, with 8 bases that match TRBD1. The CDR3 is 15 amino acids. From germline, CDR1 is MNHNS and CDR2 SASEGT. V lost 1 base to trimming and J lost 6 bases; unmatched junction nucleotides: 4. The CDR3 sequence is CASSEGTGLAGELFF. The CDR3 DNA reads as TGTGCCAGCAGTGAAGGGACAGGGTTAGCCGGGGAGCTGTTTTTT.

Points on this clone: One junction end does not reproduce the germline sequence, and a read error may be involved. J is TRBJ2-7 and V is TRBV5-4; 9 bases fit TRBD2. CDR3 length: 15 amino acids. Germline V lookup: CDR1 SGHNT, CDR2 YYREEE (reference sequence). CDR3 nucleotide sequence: TGTGCCAGCAGCTTGGCTGCTAGCGGGGACTACGTGCAGTACTTC. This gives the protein CASSLAASGDYVQYF.

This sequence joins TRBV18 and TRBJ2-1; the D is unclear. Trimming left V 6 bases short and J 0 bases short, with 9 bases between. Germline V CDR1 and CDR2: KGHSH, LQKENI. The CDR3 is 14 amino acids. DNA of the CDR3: TGTGCCAGCTCTCCGCAGGCCTCCTACAATGAGCAGTTCTTC. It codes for CASSPQASYNEQFF. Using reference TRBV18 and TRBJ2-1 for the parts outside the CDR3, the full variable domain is NAGVMQNPRHLVRRRGQEARLRCSPMKGHSHVYWYRQLPEEGLKFMVYLQKENIIDESGMPKERFSAEFPKEGPSILRIQQVVRGDSAAYFCASSPQASYNEQFFGPGTRLTVL.

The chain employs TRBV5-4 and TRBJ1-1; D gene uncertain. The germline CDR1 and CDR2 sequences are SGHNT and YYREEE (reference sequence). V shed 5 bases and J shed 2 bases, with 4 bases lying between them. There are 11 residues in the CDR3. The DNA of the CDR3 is TGTGCCAGCAGATTAAACACTGAAGCTTTCTTT. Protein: CASRLNTEAFF. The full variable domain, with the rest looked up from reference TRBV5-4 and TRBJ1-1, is ETGVTQSPTHLIKTRGQQVTLRCSSQSGHNTVSWYQQALGQGPQFIFQYYREEENGRGNFPPRFSGLQFPNYSSELNVNALELDDSALYLCASRLNTEAFFGQGTRLTVV.

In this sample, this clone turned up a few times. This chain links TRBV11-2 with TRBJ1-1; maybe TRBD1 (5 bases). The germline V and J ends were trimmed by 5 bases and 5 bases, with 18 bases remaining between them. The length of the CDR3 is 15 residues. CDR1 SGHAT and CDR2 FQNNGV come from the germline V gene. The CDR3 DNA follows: TGTGCCAGCAGCCCCGCTCAGGGTTGGGGGACTGAAGCTTTCTTT. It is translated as CASSPAQGWGTEAFF.

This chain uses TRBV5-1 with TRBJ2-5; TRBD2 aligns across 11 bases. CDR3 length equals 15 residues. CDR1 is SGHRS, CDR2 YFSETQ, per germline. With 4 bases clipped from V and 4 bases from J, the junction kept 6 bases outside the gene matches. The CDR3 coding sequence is TGCGCCAGCAGCCTGACTAGCGGGGTCGGAGAGACCCAGTACTTC. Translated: CASSLTSGVGETQYF. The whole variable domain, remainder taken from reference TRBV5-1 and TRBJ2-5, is KAGVTQTPRYLIKTRGQQVTLSCSPISGHRSVSWYQQTPGQGLQFLFEYFSETQRNKGNFPGRFSGRQFSNSRSEMNVSTLELGDSALYLCASSLTSGVGETQYFGPGTRLLVL.

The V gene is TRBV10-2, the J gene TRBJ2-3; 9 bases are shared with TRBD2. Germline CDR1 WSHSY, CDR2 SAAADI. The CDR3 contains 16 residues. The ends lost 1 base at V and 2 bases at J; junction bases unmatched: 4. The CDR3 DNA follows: TGCGCCAGCAGTGAGTTGCGGGGGGGTCTCACAGATACGCAGTATTTT. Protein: CASSELRGGLTDTQYF.

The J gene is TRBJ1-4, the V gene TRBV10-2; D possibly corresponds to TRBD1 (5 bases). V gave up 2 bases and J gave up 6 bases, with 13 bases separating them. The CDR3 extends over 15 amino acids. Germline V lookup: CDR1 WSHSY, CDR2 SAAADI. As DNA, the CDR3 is TGCGCCAGCAGTGAGGAGGGACGTGGGGATGAAAAACTGTTTTTT. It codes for CASSEEGRGDEKLFF.

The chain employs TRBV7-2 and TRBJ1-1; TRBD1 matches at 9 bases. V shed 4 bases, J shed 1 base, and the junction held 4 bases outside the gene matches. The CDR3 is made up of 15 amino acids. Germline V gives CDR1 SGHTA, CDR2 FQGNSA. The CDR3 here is CASSSRTGANTEAFF. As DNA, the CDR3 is TGTGCCAGCAGCTCCCGGACAGGGGCGAACACTGAAGCTTTCTTT.

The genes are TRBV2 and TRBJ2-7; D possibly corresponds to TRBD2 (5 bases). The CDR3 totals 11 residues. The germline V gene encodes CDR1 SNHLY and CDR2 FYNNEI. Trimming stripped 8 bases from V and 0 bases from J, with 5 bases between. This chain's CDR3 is CASGSSYEQYF. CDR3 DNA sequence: TGTGCCAGCGGGAGCTCCTACGAGCAGTACTTC.

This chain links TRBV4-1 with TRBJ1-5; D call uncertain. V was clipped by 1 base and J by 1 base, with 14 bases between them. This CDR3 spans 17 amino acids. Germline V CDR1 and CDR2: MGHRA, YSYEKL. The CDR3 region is CASSQGGRGRSNQPQHF. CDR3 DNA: TGCGCCAGCAGCCAAGGAGGACGAGGGCGAAGCAATCAGCCCCAGCATTTT.

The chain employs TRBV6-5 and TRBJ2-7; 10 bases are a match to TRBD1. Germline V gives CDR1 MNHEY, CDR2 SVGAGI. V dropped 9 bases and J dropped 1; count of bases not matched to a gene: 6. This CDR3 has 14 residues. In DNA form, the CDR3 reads TGTGCCAGTGCCGGACAGGGGGTATCCTACGAGCAGTACTTC. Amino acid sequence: CASAGQGVSYEQYF.

The CDR3 sequence is CAASGAKNIQYF. CDR3 DNA sequence: TGCGCTGCTAGCGGCGCCAAAAACATTCAGTACTTC. The chain links TRBV10-2 to TRBJ2-4; TRBD2 aligns across 7 bases. The CDR3 runs to 12 residues. The germline V gene encodes CDR1 WSHSY and CDR2 SAAADI.

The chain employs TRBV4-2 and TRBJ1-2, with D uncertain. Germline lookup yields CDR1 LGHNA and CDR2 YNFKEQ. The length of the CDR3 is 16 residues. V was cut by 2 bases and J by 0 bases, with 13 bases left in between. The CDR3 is CASSQLGGMTNYGYTF. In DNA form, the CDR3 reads TGTGCCAGCAGCCAATTAGGCGGAATGACTAACTATGGCTACACCTTC.

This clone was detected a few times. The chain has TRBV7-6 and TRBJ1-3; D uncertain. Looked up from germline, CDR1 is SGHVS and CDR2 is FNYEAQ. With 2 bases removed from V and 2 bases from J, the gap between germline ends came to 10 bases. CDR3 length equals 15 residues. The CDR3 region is CASSLTRPPGNTIYF. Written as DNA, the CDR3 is TGTGCCAGCAGCTTAACCAGGCCCCCTGGAAACACCATATATTTT.

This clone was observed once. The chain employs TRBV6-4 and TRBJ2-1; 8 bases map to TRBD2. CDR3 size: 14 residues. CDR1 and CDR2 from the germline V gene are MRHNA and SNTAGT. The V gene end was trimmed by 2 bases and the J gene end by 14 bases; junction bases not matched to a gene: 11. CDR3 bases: TGTGCCAGCAGTGACCACTCCCCGGGACTAGATGAGTTCTTC. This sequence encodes CASSDHSPGLDEFF.

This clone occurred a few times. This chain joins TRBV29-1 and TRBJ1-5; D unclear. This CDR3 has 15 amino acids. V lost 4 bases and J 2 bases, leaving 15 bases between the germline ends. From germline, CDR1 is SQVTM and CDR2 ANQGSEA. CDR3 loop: CSVADGVLGNQPQHF. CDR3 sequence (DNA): TGCAGCGTTGCTGACGGAGTGTTAGGCAATCAGCCCCAGCATTTT.

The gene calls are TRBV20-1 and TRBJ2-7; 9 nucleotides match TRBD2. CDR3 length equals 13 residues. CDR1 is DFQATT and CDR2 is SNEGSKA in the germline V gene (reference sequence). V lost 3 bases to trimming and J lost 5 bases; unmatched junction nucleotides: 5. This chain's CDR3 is CSASSGRPDEQYF. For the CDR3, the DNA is TGCAGTGCTAGTAGCGGGAGACCTGACGAGCAGTACTTC.